Shown below are 24 T cell receptor beta chains from a single sample sequenced in a study of T cells in Graves' hyperthyroidism and ophthalmopathy (dated by TCRdb to the late 2010s). Receptor libraries were prepared by multiplex PCR. The instrument was an Illumina HiSeq 2000. The TCR beta CDR3 regions were amplified from RNA transcripts. A first-round RT-PCR of the TCR CDR3 used the HTBI primer set with the Qiagen OneStep RT-PCR kit. Using fastp at Q25 and MiXCR, TCRdb reprocessed the public reads and kept productive beta chains. Each entry merges the rows of one CDR3 protein and shows their most common DNA and genes. This sample holds hundreds of thousands of distinct CDR3 sequences; 14% were observed only once. Of the sample, under 15% is held by the ten largest clones. Sequenced material: blood. The origin of the receptors is a woman between 50 and 59 years old with Graves' ophthalmopathy.

This clonotype was seen at least ten times. This chain connects TRBV7-9 to TRBJ2-7; 12 bases map to TRBD2. The V segment lost 5 bases and the J segment 4 bases; nucleotides outside the gene matches: 6. CDR1 SEHNR and CDR2 FQNEAQ come from the germline V gene (reference sequence). CDR3 length: 15 amino acids. The CDR3 protein is CASSQRTSGDYEQYF. The CDR3 region has the DNA TGTGCCAGCAGCCAAAGGACTAGCGGGGATTACGAGCAGTACTTC.

J is TRBJ2-2 and V is TRBV5-1, with D unresolved. The CDR3 consists of 14 residues. CDR1 SGHRS and CDR2 YFSETQ come from the germline V gene. Trimming shortened V by 0 bases and J by 3 bases, and 6 bases separated the two germline ends. The CDR3 DNA sequence: TGCGCCAGCAGCTTGGACACCGACACCGGGGAGCTGTTTTTT. It specifies CASSLDTDTGELFF.

CDR3 region: CASSSGQGFHEQYF. CDR3 sequence (DNA): TGTGCCAGCAGCTCGGGACAGGGCTTCCACGAGCAGTACTTC. V and J are TRBV11-2 and TRBJ2-7; 9 nucleotides align to TRBD1. Germline loops: CDR1 SGHAT, CDR2 FQNNGV. After removal of 4 bases from V and 5 bases from J, the junction contained 6 bases not matched to a gene. The CDR3 is 14 residues long.

Ten or more counts support this clonotype. The chain is built from TRBV3-1 and TRBJ2-3; D uncertain. Per the germline V gene, CDR1 is LGHDT and CDR2 is YNNKEL (reference sequence). CDR3 length equals 12 residues. Deletions cut 4 bases from V and 3 bases from J, with 5 bases between. The CDR3 is CASSPHTDTQYF. Written as DNA, the CDR3 is TGTGCCAGCAGCCCCCATACAGATACGCAGTATTTT.

This clonotype showed up many times. V usage is TRBV28 and J usage is TRBJ2-5, with D uncertain. CDR3 length: 13 residues. The V end was cut by 8 bases, the J end by 0 bases, with 10 bases between. CDR1 and CDR2 (germline): MDHEN, SYDVKM. In DNA, the CDR3 is TGTGCCAGCCTGGACCGGAACCAAGAGACCCAGTACTTC. This gives the protein CASLDRNQETQYF.

A word on this clonotype: Being one base from a much bigger clone, this may be a read error. The V call is TRBV6-1, the J call TRBJ2-3; D tentatively reads TRBD1 or TRBD2 (5 bases each). CDR1 is MNHNS, CDR2 SASEGT, per germline. The CDR3 is made up of 13 amino acids. CDR3 DNA sequence: TGTGCCAGCAGTGAAGCCGGGGCAGATACGCGGTATTTT. As protein: CASSEAGADTRYF.

The chain is built from TRBV9 and TRBJ2-1, with 16 positions matching TRBD2. In germline, CDR1 is SGDLS, CDR2 YYNGEE. CDR3 length: 22 residues. The V segment lost 3 bases and the J segment 1 base; nucleotides outside the gene matches: 16. DNA of the CDR3: TGTGCCAGCAGCGGGGATCCGGAGGGACTAGCGGGAGGGCCGTCATCCTACAATGAGCAGTTCTTC. Its translation: CASSGDPEGLAGGPSSYNEQFF.

The chain is built from TRBV29-1 and TRBJ2-1, with 8 bases fitting TRBD1. V lost 3 bases and J lost 9; bases outside the gene matches: 10. Germline V lookup: CDR1 SQVTM, CDR2 ANQGSEA. This CDR3 is built from 14 residues. This CDR3 is CSVDSTGVVGEQFF. CDR3 sequence (DNA): TGCAGCGTTGATTCGACAGGGGTTGTAGGTGAGCAGTTCTTC.

This clonotype was counted many times. The chain's CDR3 is CASGLGTQIRVSHEQYF. Written as DNA, the CDR3 is TGTGCTAGTGGTTTGGGCACACAAATCAGGGTGTCCCACGAGCAGTACTTC. This chain connects TRBV12-5 to TRBJ2-7, with D perhaps matching TRBD1 (5 bases). The CDR3 extends over 17 amino acids. The V gene's germline CDR1 is LGHNT and CDR2 FRNRAP. The V gene lost 1 base and the J gene lost 5 bases, with 21 bases spanning the gap.

There are many counts of this clonotype. For the CDR3, the DNA is TGTGCCAGCAGGAACCACCGTGCGGGAGAACAAGAGACCCAGTACTTC. It encodes CASRNHRAGEQETQYF. V gene TRBV28 combines with J gene TRBJ2-5; TRBD2 aligns across 7 bases. Germline V gene sequence: CDR1 MDHEN, CDR2 SYDVKM. After removal of 6 bases from V and 2 bases from J, the junction contained 12 bases not matched to a gene. The CDR3 extends over 16 amino acids.

Many counts were recorded for this clonotype. The V and J genes are TRBV18 and TRBJ2-3, with D tentatively TRBD2 (6 bases). V was clipped by 3 bases and J by 5 bases, with 15 bases between them. The V gene's germline CDR1 is KGHSH and CDR2 LQKENI. There are 15 residues in the CDR3. CDR3 bases: TGTGCCAGCTCACCCCTTTTAGCCGGGGGAGATACGCAGTATTTT. Translated: CASSPLLAGGDTQYF. Combining the CDR3 with reference TRBV18 and TRBJ2-3 gives the whole variable domain NAGVMQNPRHLVRRRGQEARLRCSPMKGHSHVYWYRQLPEEGLKFMVYLQKENIIDESGMPKERFSAEFPKEGPSILRIQQVVRGDSAAYFCASSPLLAGGDTQYFGPGTRLTVL.

This clonotype was picked up many times. The chain uses TRBV9 and TRBJ1-2; D gene uncertain. V lost 7 bases to trimming and J lost 1 base, with 5 bases between them. Per germline, CDR1 SGDLS and CDR2 YYNGEE. This CDR3 comprises 11 residues. CDR3 in DNA: TGTGCCAGCCGGGGTAACTATGGCTACACCTTC. Amino acid sequence: CASRGNYGYTF.

This clonotype came up a few times. This chain joins TRBV7-9 and TRBJ1-2; possible D gene TRBD1, 6 bases. V lost 2 bases to trimming and J lost 12 bases, with 28 bases between them. Germline CDR1 SEHNR, CDR2 FQNEAQ (reference sequence). The CDR3 has 17 residues. The CDR3 DNA sequence: TGTGCCAGCAGCTTATTTAAGTTGGCAGGGGAGGGGAAGGGCCACACCTTC. Protein sequence: CASSLFKLAGEGKGHTF.

This clonotype came up many times. The rearrangement joins TRBV2 to TRBJ2-1; D is perhaps TRBD1 (5 bases). CDR1 and CDR2 (germline): SNHLY, FYNNEI. The germline V and J ends were trimmed by 3 bases and 2 bases, with 14 bases remaining between them. The CDR3 loop spans 16 amino acids. CDR3 coding DNA: TGTGCCAGCAGTGAGTCCAGGGCGATGACCTACAATGAGCAGTTCTTC. Protein product: CASSESRAMTYNEQFF.

In its sample, this clonotype was seen many times. Relative to the germline gene, one junction end is altered; a read error may explain this. The chain combines TRBV7-6 with TRBJ2-3; perhaps TRBD1 as D (6 bases). Germline-derived CDR1 and CDR2 are SGHVS and FNYEAQ. This CDR3 is 14 amino acids long. The CDR3 DNA reads TGTGCTAGCAGCCACCAGGGACAAACAGATACGCAGTATTTT. This translates into CASSHQGQTDTQYF.

This rearrangement joins TRBV15 to TRBJ2-7, with D possibly TRBD2 on 6 matching bases. The germline gives CDR1 LNHNV, CDR2 YYDKDF (reference sequence). Trimming took 3 bases from V and 2 from J, leaving 14 bases between them. The CDR3 sequence is 15 residues long. This chain's CDR3 is CATSSLAPGAYEQYF. The CDR3 nucleotides read TGTGCCACCAGCAGTCTCGCGCCGGGAGCCTACGAGCAGTACTTC.

The sample holds a few counts of this clonotype. V and J are TRBV4-1 and TRBJ2-2; D call uncertain. The V end was cut by 5 bases, the J end by 1 base, with 14 bases between. CDR1 and CDR2 from the germline V gene are MGHRA and YSYEKL. This CDR3 has 16 residues. CDR3 residues: CASSVGQWENTGELFF. In DNA form, the CDR3 reads TGCGCCAGCAGCGTTGGTCAGTGGGAGAACACCGGGGAGCTGTTTTTT.

This clonotype was picked up many times. The rearrangement joins TRBV27 to TRBJ2-1, with D perhaps being TRBD1 or TRBD2 (6 bases each). CDR3 length equals 14 residues. Germline CDR1 and CDR2: MNHEY and SMNVEV (reference sequence). The germline V and J ends were trimmed by 2 bases and 6 bases, with 11 bases remaining between them. The CDR3: CASSLRLGGNEQFF. The CDR3, as DNA: TGTGCCAGCAGTTTAAGACTAGGGGGCAATGAGCAGTTCTTC.

As concerns this clonotype: One end of the junction does not line up with germline, which may come from a read error. The rearrangement links TRBV5-1 to TRBJ2-5; D not certain. CDR3 length equals 18 residues. Germline V gene sequence: CDR1 SGHRS, CDR2 YFSETQ. The CDR3 sequence is CASSSRSMRHQRIATQYF. DNA for the CDR3: TGTGCCAGCAGCTCTCGAAGTATGAGACACCAAAGAATAGCGACCCAGTACTTC.

The table lists this clonotype with a count of one. The rearrangement joins TRBV6-2 or TRBV6-3 to TRBJ1-5; the D gene is possibly TRBD1 (5 bases). V lost 2 bases to trimming and J lost 3 bases, with 20 bases between them. The V gene's germline CDR1 is MNHEY and CDR2 SVGEGT. The CDR3 extends over 18 amino acids. The DNA of the CDR3 is TGTGCCAGCAGTTACCCCCCGGCAGGGTCGGTATACAATCAGCCCCAGCATTTT. As protein: CASSYPPAGSVYNQPQHF.

Ten or more counts support this clonotype. The chain links TRBV7-8 to TRBJ1-2; D uncertain. Germline lookup yields CDR1 SGHVS and CDR2 FQNEAQ. V was pared by 3 bases and J by 4 bases, with 12 bases between. This CDR3 contains 14 residues. CDR3 loop: CASSFSRPSYGYTF. The CDR3 nucleotides read TGTGCCAGCAGCTTTTCAAGACCTTCCTATGGCTACACCTTC.

This clonotype showed up just a few times. The chain uses TRBV13 and TRBJ2-3; 15 bases agree with TRBD2. The CDR3 runs 16 residues. Germline lookup yields CDR1 PRHDT and CDR2 FYEKMQ (reference sequence). V shed 4 bases, J shed 2 bases, and the junction held 1 base outside the gene matches. The CDR3 DNA follows: TGTGCCAGCAGCTGGACTAGCGGGGGGGACACAGATACGCAGTATTTT. Its protein product is CASSWTSGGDTDTQYF.

In its sample, this clonotype was seen a few times. One base away lies a much larger clone, so this may be a sequencing read error. The chain employs TRBV12-3 or TRBV12-4 and TRBJ2-7, with D possibly TRBD2 on 6 matching bases. The CDR3 sequence is 14 residues long. Here the CDR3 reads CASSPGGDFYGQYF. For the CDR3, the DNA is TGTGCCAGCAGCCCCGGCGGGGATTTCTACGGGCAGTACTTC.

In its sample, this clonotype was seen many times. This chain uses TRBV7-2 with TRBJ2-3; 8 bases match TRBD1. J lost 0 bases, V lost 9 bases, and 5 bases had no gene match. From germline, CDR1 is SGHTA and CDR2 FQGNSA. This CDR3 region has 14 residues. CDR3: CASTRDRSTDTQYF. In DNA, the CDR3 is TGTGCCAGTACTCGGGACAGGAGCACAGATACGCAGTATTTT.